A selection of T cell receptor beta chains follows, all from one sample in a study of T cell responses to AZD1222 COVID-19 vaccine. Produced via immunoSEQ multiplex PCR; TCRdb's table is partial and in-frame only. Of 150,000 to 200,000 clones in the sample, roughly 90% were seen once. Material: peripheral blood, obtained on day 0 of AZD1222 vaccination. Receptors were obtained from an adult in good health. Both conserved end residues are part of each CDR3. Fields, in order: D gene, V gene, J gene, clone size, CDR3 protein, CDR3 DNA. The D gene is left open where the match is weak. Part of the rows lack a size; the others show once, few, many or a class for expanded clones.

>NA|TRBV5-4|TRBJ2-1|NA
CASRSGGAGKSNEQFF
TGTGCCAGCAGATCCGGAGGGGCAGGGAAGTCCAATGAGCAGTTCTTC
>NA|TRBV28|TRBJ2-7|NA
CASTPGTAYEQYF
TGTGCCAGCACCCCTGGGACCGCTTACGAGCAGTACTTC
>NA|TRBV9|TRBJ2-3|once
CASSGAGSQSPADTQYF
TGTGCCAGCAGCGGGGCCGGCAGTCAGTCTCCGGCGGATACGCAGTATTTT
>TRBD1|TRBV6-5|TRBJ1-2|NA
CASSFDLRTGLGGYTF
TGTGCCAGCAGTTTCGATTTGAGGACAGGTCTTGGGGGCTACACCTTC
>NA|TRBV2|TRBJ1-4|NA
CASSEVTTGEKLFF
TGTGCCAGCAGTGAAGTCACGACGGGTGAAAAACTGTTTTTT
>NA|TRBV7-9|TRBJ2-5|NA
CASSSPVGWETQYF
TGTGCCAGCAGCTCACCCGTAGGGTGGGAGACCCAGTACTTC
>NA|TRBV5-1|TRBJ1-1|NA
CASSLSGVGTEAFF
TGCGCCAGCAGCTTGAGCGGGGTAGGGACTGAAGCTTTCTTT
>TRBD2|TRBV5-1|TRBJ2-7|NA
CASSWGGLAEGYEQYF
TGCGCCAGCAGCTGGGGGGGACTAGCGGAAGGATACGAGCAATACTTC
>NA|TRBV28|TRBJ2-2|NA
CASSLSGGDTGELFF
TGTGCCAGCAGTCTCTCCGGGGGTGACACCGGGGAGCTGTTTTTT
>NA|TRBV7-2|TRBJ1-3|NA
CASSLLGSGNTIYF
TGTGCCAGCAGCCTCTTGGGGAGTGGAAACACCATATATTTT
>NA|TRBV7-9|TRBJ1-1|NA
CASSPPAGRNTEAFF
TGTGCCAGCAGCCCCCCGGCAGGACGGAACACTGAAGCTTTCTTT
>TRBD1|TRBV6-5|TRBJ1-6|NA
CASSRGQEPPLHF
TGTGCCAGCAGTCGAGGACAGGAGCCACCCCTCCACTTT
>TRBD2|TRBV5-1|TRBJ2-1|few
CASSLVAGGPGNEQFF
TGCGCCAGCAGCTTAGTAGCGGGAGGGCCGGGAAATGAGCAGTTCTTC
>TRBD1|TRBV12-5|TRBJ2-2|NA
CASGLVGGSGELFF
TGTGCTAGTGGTTTGGTAGGGGGCAGCGGGGAGCTGTTTTTT
>TRBD1|TRBV28|TRBJ1-1|few
CASSTRDRGRGGSEAFF
TGTGCCAGCAGTACCCGGGACAGGGGCCGGGGGGGTTCTGAAGCTTTCTTT
>NA|TRBV5-4|TRBJ1-5|NA
CASSPDWNQPQHF
TGTGCCAGCAGCCCGGACTGGAATCAGCCCCAGCATTTT
>TRBD1|TRBV27|TRBJ1-2|once
CASSLSTPQGAYGGYTF
TGTGCCAGCAGTTTATCCACACCACAGGGGGCGTATGGTGGCTACACCTTC
>TRBD1|TRBV9|TRBJ1-1|NA
CASSAETGTGLLF
TGTGCCAGCAGCGCTGAAACCGGGACAGGTCTCCTCTTT
>TRBD2|TRBV4-3|TRBJ2-2|few
CASSQDDGGSGELFF
TGCGCCAGCAGCCAAGATGACGGGGGGTCCGGGGAGCTGTTTTTT
>NA|TRBV25-1|TRBJ2-6|NA
CASSYGFSGANVLTF
TGTGCCAGCAGCTACGGATTCTCTGGGGCCAACGTCCTGACTTTC
>NA|TRBV28|TRBJ2-3|NA
CASSLGALDTQYF
TGTGCCAGCAGTTTGGGGGCGCTAGATACGCAGTATTTT
>NA|TRBV6-5|TRBJ2-3|NA
CASRQGTSTDTQYF
TGTGCCAGCAGGCAGGGTACCAGCACAGATACGCAGTATTTT
>NA|TRBV5-1|TRBJ1-2|NA
CASSLVPGPYGYTF
TGCGCCAGCAGCTTGGTTCCGGGACCCTACGGCTACACCTTC
>TRBD1|TRBV7-2|TRBJ2-1|NA
CASSRGQGAQNEQFF
TGTGCCAGCAGCCGCGGACAGGGGGCGCAAAATGAGCAGTTCTTC
>TRBD1|TRBV7-9|TRBJ1-2|NA
CASSSQGDGYTF
TGTGCCAGCAGCTCACAGGGGGACGGCTACACCTTC
>NA|TRBV7-8|TRBJ1-6|NA
CAVAGGHSPLHF
TGTGCCGTTGCGGGGGGTCACTCACCCCTCCACTTT
>NA|TRBV4-2|TRBJ1-2|NA
CASSPSFPGADYGYTF
TGTGCCAGCAGCCCCTCCTTCCCGGGGGCTGACTATGGCTACACCTTC
>NA|TRBV5-5|TRBJ2-1|once
CASLASRASSYNEQFF
TGTGCCAGCCTTGCCTCCAGGGCGAGCTCCTACAATGAGCAGTTCTTC
>NA|TRBV27|TRBJ2-1|NA
CASNPLAPLKSGYNEQFF
TGTGCCAGCAACCCTTTGGCCCCGTTGAAATCGGGCTACAATGAGCAGTTCTTC
>NA|TRBV28|TRBJ1-3|NA
CASSFPGGRRGNTIYF
TGTGCCAGCAGTTTTCCCGGGGGGCGAAGAGGAAACACCATATATTTT
>NA|TRBV19|TRBJ2-3|NA
CASRFSTTDTQYF
TGTGCCAGTAGGTTCTCGACGACAGATACGCAGTATTTT
>NA|TRBV19|TRBJ1-2|NA
CATSVVPYGYTF
TGTGCCACTTCGGTCGTACCTTATGGCTACACCTTC
>NA|TRBV28|TRBJ1-6|NA
CASTPSEASGNSPLHF
TGTGCCAGCACCCCGTCAGAGGCTTCGGGTAATTCACCCCTCCACTTT
>NA|TRBV2|TRBJ1-2|NA
CASSENQVYTF
TGTGCCAGCAGTGAAAACCAGGTCTACACCTTC
>TRBD2|TRBV10-2|TRBJ2-1|few
CASSVQLAGSSYNEQFF
TGCGCCAGCAGTGTCCAACTAGCGGGAAGCTCCTACAATGAGCAGTTCTTC
>TRBD1|TRBV6-2/TRBV6-3|TRBJ1-1|NA
CASSNSGGPGTEAFF
TGTGCCAGCAGTAACTCAGGGGGCCCGGGCACTGAAGCTTTCTTT
>TRBD1|TRBV5-1|TRBJ1-1|few
CASSLKGADTEAFF
TGCGCCAGCAGCTTGAAGGGGGCTGACACTGAAGCTTTCTTT
>NA|TRBV6-1|TRBJ2-5|NA
CASSETARVSAETQYF
TGTGCCAGCAGTGAAACTGCTCGGGTCAGTGCCGAGACCCAGTACTTC